The rows below give T cell receptor beta chains drawn from one sample of a study of blood T cell repertoires in COVID-19. The repertoire was sequenced with immunoSEQ multiplex PCR; TCRdb's copy has only in-frame clones and lacks some. This table has around 120,000 clones, 87% appearing once. Material: peripheral blood. These receptor sequences come from a human donor in a cohort sampled during active COVID-19. CDR3s include the opening cysteine and the closing phenylalanine or tryptophan. Fields, in order: V gene, D gene, J gene, clone size, CDR3 DNA, CDR3 protein. A D gene is named only where the DNA matches it firmly. Size values are once, few and many counts, or a class for expanded clones, and some rows have none.

V: TRBV20-1
D: .
J: TRBJ2-7
size: .
DNA: TGCAGTGCTAGTACAGGGATTTACGAGCAGTACTTC
CDR3: CSASTGIYEQYF

V: TRBV24-1
D: TRBD1
J: TRBJ2-1
size: .
DNA: TGTGCCACCAGTGAGGTGAGTAGTCGGGGACAGGCCTACAATGAGCAGTTCTTC
CDR3: CATSEVSSRGQAYNEQFF

V: TRBV14
D: .
J: TRBJ2-7
size: few
DNA: TGTGCCAGCAGCCAAGAAGGCGGTACGTCCTACGAGCAGTACTTC
CDR3: CASSQEGGTSYEQYF

V: TRBV10-3
D: TRBD1
J: TRBJ1-6
size: .
DNA: TGTGCCATCAGTGAGTCGGCAGGGGGGAATTCACCCCTCCACTTT
CDR3: CAISESAGGNSPLHF

V: TRBV28
D: .
J: TRBJ1-4
size: .
DNA: TGTGCCAGCAGTTTAAGGGAGGGTCCTAATGAAAAACTGTTTTTT
CDR3: CASSLREGPNEKLFF

V: TRBV27
D: .
J: TRBJ2-1
size: once
DNA: TGTGCCAGCAGTTTATTGTCGGGTAAAAATGAGCAGTTCTTC
CDR3: CASSLLSGKNEQFF

V: TRBV7-7
D: .
J: TRBJ2-2
size: .
DNA: TGTGCCAGCAGCCCCTTGGGGGGAGATACCGGGGAGCTGTTTTTT
CDR3: CASSPLGGDTGELFF

V: TRBV6-5
D: TRBD1
J: TRBJ1-2
size: .
DNA: TGTGCCAGCAGTTCCAGGACAGGGGGAGGCTATGGCTACACCTTC
CDR3: CASSSRTGGGYGYTF

V: TRBV7-9
D: TRBD1
J: TRBJ2-5
size: .
DNA: TGTGCCAGCAGCGAGGCCGGACAGGGCGCAAAGACCCAGTACTTC
CDR3: CASSEAGQGAKTQYF

V: TRBV19
D: TRBD1
J: TRBJ1-2
size: once
DNA: TGTGCCAGTACCCTTCCGGGACAGGTCAACTATGGCTACACCTTC
CDR3: CASTLPGQVNYGYTF

V: TRBV5-1
D: TRBD2
J: TRBJ2-1
size: .
DNA: TGCGCCAGCAGCTTGTGGACTAGCGGGAGCGGTGATGAGCAGTTCTTC
CDR3: CASSLWTSGSGDEQFF

V: TRBV29-1
D: .
J: TRBJ2-7
size: .
DNA: TGCAGCGTTGACGCAGGCTCTCTCCACGAGCAGTACTTC
CDR3: CSVDAGSLHEQYF

V: TRBV18
D: .
J: TRBJ1-2
size: .
DNA: TGTGCCAGCTCACCCCCTGACACGACGAACTATGGCTACACCTTC
CDR3: CASSPPDTTNYGYTF

V: TRBV9
D: TRBD2
J: TRBJ2-2
size: .
DNA: TGTGCCAGCAGCTCCACTAGCGGGGGCAACACCGGGGAGCTGTTTTTT
CDR3: CASSSTSGGNTGELFF

V: TRBV11-2
D: TRBD1
J: TRBJ1-5
size: .
DNA: TGTGCCAGCAGCTTCGACAGGGCTCGCAATCAGCCCCAGCATTTT
CDR3: CASSFDRARNQPQHF

V: TRBV5-1
D: .
J: TRBJ1-1
size: .
DNA: TGCGCCAGCAGCTTGGTGGGGACTAGGGACACTGAAGCTTTCTTT
CDR3: CASSLVGTRDTEAFF

V: TRBV27
D: TRBD2
J: TRBJ2-4
size: .
DNA: TGTGCCAGCAGTTTAGGGTTCAGCGGGGGCCTGTACTTC
CDR3: CASSLGFSGGLYF

V: TRBV10-3
D: .
J: TRBJ1-1
size: once
DNA: TGTGCCATCAGTGACGGACAGCGACGGATGAACACTGAAGCTTTCTTT
CDR3: CAISDGQRRMNTEAFF

V: TRBV19
D: .
J: TRBJ1-2
size: .
DNA: TGTGCCAGTAGTAGGGACTTCAACTATGGCTACACCTTC
CDR3: CASSRDFNYGYTF

V: TRBV20-1
D: .
J: TRBJ1-2
size: .
DNA: TGCAGTGCTAGTTTGGCCCCTCGGAGGGACTATGGCTACACCTTC
CDR3: CSASLAPRRDYGYTF

V: TRBV6-5
D: TRBD2
J: TRBJ2-1
size: .
DNA: TGTGCCAGCAGCTGGTTAGCGGGAGGCGAGCAGTTCTTC
CDR3: CASSWLAGGEQFF

V: TRBV6-4
D: TRBD1
J: TRBJ1-2
size: .
DNA: TGTGCCAGCAGGGAATACGACAGGGGACTTGACTATGGCTACACCTTC
CDR3: CASREYDRGLDYGYTF

V: TRBV21-1
D: .
J: TRBJ1-1
size: once
DNA: TGTGCCAGCAACCGGACAGGGGGCCGAGCCACTGAAGCTTTCTTT
CDR3: CASNRTGGRATEAFF

V: TRBV20-1
D: .
J: TRBJ2-5
size: once
DNA: TGCAGTCACGAGGAATTGGAGACCCAGTACTTC
CDR3: CSHEELETQYF

V: TRBV28
D: .
J: TRBJ2-7
size: .
DNA: TGTGCCAGCAGCTCCGAGTACGAGCAGTACTTC
CDR3: CASSSEYEQYF

V: TRBV3-1/TRBV3-2
D: TRBD2
J: TRBJ2-3
size: .
DNA: TGTGCCAGCAGCCAAGGTACCCAGCGGGGGGACCTTACGCAGTATTTT
CDR3: CASSQGTQRGDLTQYF

V: TRBV6-5
D: .
J: TRBJ1-1
size: .
DNA: TGTGCCAGCAGTTACTCTCCCCAGGAATCGGCTTTCTTT
CDR3: CASSYSPQESAFF

V: TRBV6-1
D: .
J: TRBJ2-1
size: .
DNA: TGTGCCAGCAGTGAACAGGGTAATAAGCAGTTCTTC
CDR3: CASSEQGNKQFF

V: TRBV7-9
D: TRBD2
J: TRBJ2-3
size: .
DNA: TGTGCCAGCAGCCCCACTAGCGGGGGGGCGTCCAGCACAGATACGCAGTATTTT
CDR3: CASSPTSGGASSTDTQYF